These T cell receptor beta chains were read from a single sample in a study of T cell repertoires in cytomegalovirus infection. These TCRs' antigens remain unknown. TCRdb used MiXCR to reprocess the reads, holding one entry per CDR3 protein. The table records about 890,000 distinct CDR3 sequences, around a third of them present only once. Source: cultured CD8+ T cells from PBMCs, taken from culture after CMV antigen stimulation. These receptors were collected from a human donor in good health (CMV status not recorded). Some clones in this sample may be carry-over from other donors' samples. Both conserved end residues are part of each CDR3. A D gene is named only where the DNA matches it firmly. Not all rows give a size; the values are once, few, many and, for expanded clones, a class.

>TRBD2|.|TRBJ2-3|TRBV12-3/TRBV12-4
CASSLGGTSGGQADTQYF
TGTGCCAGCAGTTTGGGTGGGACTAGCGGGGGGCAAGCAGATACGCAGTATTTT
>.|few|TRBJ1-1|TRBV4-3
CASSSSGQRVNTEAFF
TGCGCCAGCAGCTCCTCAGGCCAGCGAGTGAACACTGAAGCTTTCTTT
>.|.|TRBJ2-7|TRBV5-4
CASSLESYPSYEQYF
TGTGCCAGCAGCTTGGAATCATATCCCTCCTACGAGCAGTACTTC
>TRBD1|.|TRBJ1-4|TRBV27
CASSRRQGKEKLFF
TGTGCCAGCAGTAGGCGACAGGGGAAGGAAAAACTGTTTTTT
>TRBD1|many|TRBJ2-1|TRBV19
CASTGQGGDNEQFF
TGTGCCAGTACTGGACAGGGCGGAGACAATGAGCAGTTCTTC
>.|.|TRBJ2-2|TRBV15
CATSKTGGTFDGELFF
TGTGCCACCAGCAAAACCGGCGGGACGTTCGACGGGGAGCTGTTTTTT
>TRBD2|many|TRBJ2-5|TRBV4-1
CASSQDEVAGGLETQYF
TGCGCCAGCAGCCAAGATGAGGTAGCGGGGGGATTAGAGACCCAGTACTTC
>.|.|TRBJ2-1|TRBV10-3
CASRGGALNEQFF
TGTGCCTCCCGTGGGGGGGCTCTCAATGAGCAGTTCTTC
>TRBD1|many|TRBJ1-3|TRBV7-8
CASSLEAFGDSRTATIYF
TGTGCCAGCAGCTTAGAGGCTTTCGGGGACAGCCGGACGGCCACCATATATTTT
>.|.|TRBJ2-3|TRBV25-1
CASSECIDTQYF
TGTGCCAGCAGTGAATGTATAGATACGCAGTATTTT
>.|few|TRBJ1-2|TRBV2
CARTETPREGYTF
TGTGCCAGGACAGAGACACCTAGAGAAGGCTACACCTTC